This T cell receptor (beta chain) was captured in a study of shared clonotypes between healthy human individuals. Study outcomes and limitations: Non-shared clonotypes displayed generation probabilities falling below those of clonotypes present in all four donors.

Looked up from germline, CDR1 is SGHRS and CDR2 is YFSETQ. The V and J ends lost 5 bases and 2 bases respectively, with 13 bases between them. The CDR3 is made up of 15 amino acids. Assay execution proceeded at the deep level. The table came from immunoSEQ multiplex PCR; TCRdb's copy has only in-frame clones and leaves some out. Among about 79,000 clones listed, about 61% were seen once. For this clone: As yet, its antigen is unknown.

Sequencing was done on a sample of memory CD8+ T cells sorted from blood. Subset specified: CD45RO+ cells pooled with CCR7-negative TemRA cells. This TCR was sampled from a man between 25 and 39 years old in good health. The V and J genes are TRBV5-1 and TRBJ2-2; D may be TRBD1 (6 bases). CDR3 protein: CASSRTTGNTGELFF. The CDR3 DNA is TGCGCCAGCAGTAGGACGACAGGTAACACCGGGGAGCTGTTTTTT.